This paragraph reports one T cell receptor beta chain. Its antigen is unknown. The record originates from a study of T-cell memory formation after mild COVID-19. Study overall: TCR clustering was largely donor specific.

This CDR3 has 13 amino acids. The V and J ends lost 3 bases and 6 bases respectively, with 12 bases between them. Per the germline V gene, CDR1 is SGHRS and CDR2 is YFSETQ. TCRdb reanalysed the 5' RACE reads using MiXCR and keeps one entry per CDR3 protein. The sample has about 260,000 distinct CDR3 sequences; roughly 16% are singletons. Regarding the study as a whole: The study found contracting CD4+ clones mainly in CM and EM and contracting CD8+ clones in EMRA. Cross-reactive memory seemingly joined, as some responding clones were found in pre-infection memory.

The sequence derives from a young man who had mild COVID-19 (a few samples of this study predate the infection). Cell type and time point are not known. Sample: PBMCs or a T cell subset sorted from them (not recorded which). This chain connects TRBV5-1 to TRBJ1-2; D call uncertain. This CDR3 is CASSSRARDGYTF. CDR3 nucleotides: TGCGCCAGCAGCTCCCGGGCCCGGGATGGCTACACCTTC.